Here is one T cell receptor (beta chain) with its context. Its antigen remains undetermined. No per-base quality is available; no much larger clone lies one base away. Sample time point, as interpreted from the label and publication: before neoadjuvant nivolumab. None of the patients had received prior systemic or radiation treatment, and all were newly diagnosed with stage II-IVA oral cavity squamous cell carcinoma. The cohort consisted of patients with HPV-negative, locally advanced oral cavity squamous cell carcinoma. No culture maintenance or expansion was done, as the peripheral blood mononuclear cells went straight to analysis. Samples were obtained from a longitudinal correlative study of a single-arm phase II trial of neoadjuvant nivolumab in oral cavity squamous cell carcinoma. Genomic DNA-based TCRbeta sequencing was performed on subject-matched pre- and post-treatment PBMCs and tumors from three responders and three non-responders. Peripheral blood mononuclear cells were collected once before nivolumab treatment and again after treatment, at the time of surgery. Genomic DNA was isolated from PBMCs using the Maxwell RSC DNA from Cells kit.

This entry comes from a study of neoadjuvant anti-PD-1 for oral cavity cancer (dated by TCRdb to the early 2020s). Study-level background: Three to four biweekly doses of nivolumab at 3 mg/kg were mostly administered to patients before curative-intent surgical resection. There were more than nine patients in the parent correlative cohort, and the response rate was around 30%. Under RECIST 1.1, a patient counted as a responder if showing complete response, partial response or stable disease, and as a non-responder if showing progression. Patients who did not progress were given a fourth nivolumab dose at about day 43 and had definitive surgical resection on days 50-56.

The investigation overall reported the following: The TCR analyses had only three patients in each response group, and the authors called for validation in larger cohorts. After neoadjuvant nivolumab, non-responders showed significantly higher T cell clonality (Gini index) in PBMCs than responders did. Higher pretreatment blood TCRbeta clonality and lower post-treatment tumor TCRbeta clonality were correlated with higher pretreatment blood Treg/Th17 ratios.

For deep sequencing, each PBMC sample was run in six replicates, with libraries mostly built from 400 to 500 ng of input genomic DNA. Following the manufacturer's instructions, the team built TCRbeta libraries using the immunoSEQ hsTCRbeta kit. An Illumina NovaSeq 6000 S4 flow cell was used to sequence the final libraries, which had first been combined to 3 nM. On the study's bioinformatics: The immunoSEQ Analyzer was used for raw data preprocessing and quality control. The analysis was restricted to productive rearrangements, with each unique CDR3 amino acid sequence defining a clonotype. Repertoire clonality was estimated as the Gini-Simpson index, computed with the R package tcR. Gini indices were compared with Student's t test, and associations with tumor size change were assessed by Pearson correlation. Held by TCRdb, this immuneACCESS table contains in-frame sequences only and omits some clones. Under half of the omission traces to an unresolved V gene where checked; the cause of the rest is unknown. That table is the source of V, J and clone size, and D and trimming were worked out from the DNA. The sample records fewer than 35,000 clones, approximately 87% of which are singletons. The ten largest account for under 4% of the sample.

The specimen comprised PBMCs, sampled before nivolumab (anti-PD-1) treatment. The clonotype was recovered from a person between 40 and 80 years old with oral cavity squamous cell carcinoma.

Here the CDR3 is given as CSVRTAQGDTQYF. The DNA sequence is TGCAGCGTTCGGACAGCCCAAGGAGATACGCAGTATTTT. Recombination joined TRBV29-1 with TRBJ2-3, and perhaps TRBD1 as D gene, on 6 matching bases. CDR1 and CDR2 are read off the germline V gene as SQVTM and ANQGSEA. The CDR3 numbers 13 residues from cysteine through phenylalanine. Only the CDR3 part of the read is kept: 39 bases, read in frame from the first base. V is reduced by 5 bases and J by 5 bases, leaving a spacing of 14 bases between them.